This T cell receptor (beta chain) was found in a study of sequential checkpoint blockade in melanoma (dated by TCRdb to between 2018 and 2021). About the study as a whole: Patients were randomized 1:1 to first-line nivolumab followed by ipilimumab (arm A) or ipilimumab followed by nivolumab (arm B). Maintenance nivolumab came after each of the two trial sequences. Results and caveats for the whole study, not just this receptor: The model for predicting response that combines TCR metrics with mutation burden needs to be validated in larger, independent patient cohorts.

Looking up the germline V gene yields CDR1 LGHNT and CDR2 FRNRAP. The CDR3, cysteine through phenylalanine, is 15 amino acids long. Only the CDR3 portion is preserved as DNA: 45 bases, with reading frame beginning at the first base. The V end gives up 6 bases and the J end 8 bases, leaving 12 bases in the junction not matched to a gene. The intended sense of this specimen's treatment or condition label: randomized to nivolumab then ipilimumab (arm A) or the reverse (arm B). None of the patients in the trial had previously been given DNA-damaging chemotherapy. On a FACS Aria II flow cytometer, live CD3+CD8+ cells that were negative for CD19 and CD56 were sorted from thawed PBMCs. The samples were obtained from melanoma patients enrolled in CheckMate 064, an open-label, randomized phase II trial testing sequential checkpoint blockade. Peripheral blood mononuclear cells were collected by leukapheresis, purified using Ficoll-Paque, and frozen in human serum containing roughly 9.1% DMSO. Purity of sorted blood CD3+CD8+ cells was verified at >98% immediately after sorting, followed by DNA extraction.

The immunoSEQ Assay was used to immunosequence TCRbeta CDR3 regions from genomic DNA. Before high-throughput sequencing, the genomic DNA was amplified using bias-controlled multiplex PCR. Turning to the authors' computational methods: To quantify the absolute abundance of each unique TCRbeta CDR3 region, the sequences were collapsed and filtered. Clonality, defined as 1 minus Pielou's evenness, was calculated using only productive rearrangements. A previously published method was used to identify clones whose frequencies were significantly greater in on-treatment samples than in baseline samples. TCRdb stores this immuneACCESS table with in-frame sequences only. Part of the clones is absent; in the studies checked, under half of the shortfall reflects unresolved V genes, and no reason is known for the rest. V, J and clone size derive from that table, while D and trimming were established from the DNA sequence. The table for this sample lists 20,000 to 25,000 clones; 55% to 70% of them were counted only once. Jointly, the top ten make up under 20% of the sample.

A word on this clone: What this receptor recognizes is not known. Base qualities are not provided; no much larger clone lies one nucleotide away.

The V gene is TRBV12-5 and the J gene is TRBJ1-4; 7 of the junction bases match TRBD1. The source of this sequence is a human donor with melanoma. The sample consisted of CD8+ T cells sorted from blood (inferred from file names), taken from a patient given nivolumab and ipilimumab in sequence. DNA sequence: TGTGCTAGTGGCCAGGACCCAGGGGGTGGCGAAAAACTGTTTTTT. This encodes CASGQDPGGGEKLFF. The reference TRBV12-5 and TRBJ1-4 proteins fill in what lies around the CDR3, so the full variable domain reads DARVTQTPRHKVTEMGQEVTMRCQPILGHNTVFWYRQTMMQGLELLAYFRNRAPLDDSGMPKDRFSAEMPDATLATLKIQPSEPRDSAVYFCASGQDPGGGEKLFFGSGTQLSVL.